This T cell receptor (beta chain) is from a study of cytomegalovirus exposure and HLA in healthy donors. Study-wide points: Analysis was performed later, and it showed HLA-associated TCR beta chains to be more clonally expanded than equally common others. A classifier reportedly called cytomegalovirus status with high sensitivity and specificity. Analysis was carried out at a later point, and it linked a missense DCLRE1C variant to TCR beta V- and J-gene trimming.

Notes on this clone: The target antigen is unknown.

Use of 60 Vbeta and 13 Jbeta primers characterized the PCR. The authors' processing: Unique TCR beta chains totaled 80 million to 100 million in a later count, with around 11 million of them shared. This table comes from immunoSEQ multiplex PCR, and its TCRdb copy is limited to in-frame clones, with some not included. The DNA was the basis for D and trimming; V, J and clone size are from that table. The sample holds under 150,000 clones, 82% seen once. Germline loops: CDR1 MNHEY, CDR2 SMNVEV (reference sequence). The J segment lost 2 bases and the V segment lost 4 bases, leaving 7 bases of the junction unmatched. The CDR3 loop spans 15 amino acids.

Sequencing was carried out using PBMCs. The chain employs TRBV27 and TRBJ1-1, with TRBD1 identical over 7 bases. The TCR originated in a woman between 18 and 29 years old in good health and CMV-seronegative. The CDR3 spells CASSSRTGPNTEAFF. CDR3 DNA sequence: TGTGCCAGCAGTTCTAGGACAGGACCAAACACTGAAGCTTTCTTT.